The subject of this entry is one T cell receptor (beta chain). Its antigen has not been determined. No base-level quality is on record; no much larger clone is a single base apart. V is pared back by 4 bases and J by 6 bases, with 12 bases lying between the germline termini. Reading the germline V gene gives CDR1 MDHEN and CDR2 SYDVKM. Including cysteine and phenylalanine, the CDR3 has 14 amino acids. The DNA shown is the 42-base CDR3, in frame from base 1. This entry comes from a study of blood T cell repertoires in COVID-19 (TCRdb year 2020). Background on the whole study: Samples from collaborators originated in the United States, Italy and Spain and spanned both the acute and convalescent phases of COVID-19. The prospective study material was composed of cDNA or gDNA derived from T cells, B-cell-depleted T cells, or PBMCs. Deeply sampled blood TCRbeta repertoires from subjects exposed to, actively infected with, or recovered from COVID-19 were included in the dataset. The repertoires were released in a freely available public database intended as a resource for research on the immune response to SARS-CoV-2. Samples were obtained from the ongoing ImmuneRACE study (first 160 participants) and from 1,254 subjects provided by 6 global collaborators. Sample metadata almost always included a de-identified subject ID, COVID-19 status, age in years and sex. Where HLA class I and class II types were available, the types were taken from metadata supplied by the sample provider, not from assay-based typing.

The immunoSEQ Assay, a bias-controlled multiplex PCR, was used to amplify TCRbeta CDR3 regions from genomic DNA. In the authors' own workflow: Nucleated cell counts per sample were estimated from amplification of reference gene primers within the assay. To quantify the absolute abundance of each unique TCRbeta CDR3 rearrangement, sequence reads were collapsed and filtered. For each sample, productive Simpson clonality was calculated as the square root of Simpson's diversity index across productive rearrangements. Imported from immuneACCESS, the table was reduced by TCRdb to in-frame sequences with V and J called. These copies leave out some clones; in studies compared against another copy, an unresolved V gene accounts for under half, and the cause of the remainder is not known. That table furnishes V, J and clone size, whereas the DNA furnished D and trimming. For this sample there are 99,000 or so clones; roughly 80% appear just once. Jointly, the top ten make up approximately 3.3% of the sample.

Points the paper makes about the study in general: How much clinical and demographic metadata was included differed by source and by participant, and the metadata was provided uncurated.

Collaborating institutions collected whole blood in K2EDTA tubes following their own protocols. For TCRbeta analysis, collaborators shipped samples in one of three forms: frozen whole blood, isolated PBMCs, or DNA extracted from either of those sample types. The origin of this receptor is a woman of 80 years or more with active or convalescent COVID-19. Sequences were obtained from peripheral blood. The V and J genes are TRBV28 and TRBJ2-2; TRBD2 could be the D gene, as 5 bases match. The sequenced DNA is TGTGCCAGCAGTTCGTTCGGAGGATCCGGGGAGCTGTTTTTT. It specifies CASSSFGGSGELFF. The CDR3 plus the reference TRBV28 and TRBJ2-2 genes for the other parts give the full variable domain: DVKVTQSSRYLVKRTGEKVFLECVQDMDHENMFWYRQDPGLGLRLIYFSYDVKMKEKGDIPEGYSVSREKKERFSLILESASTNQTSMYLCASSSFGGSGELFFGEGSRLTVL.